This TCR beta chain was identified during a study of post-analysis software for immune sequencing data. Overall study: In terms of disease course, relapsing-remitting, secondary progressive and progressive-relapsing multiple sclerosis were included. General study points: Co-batched samples clustered tightly together by F measure. Elevated frequency relative to controls characterized four or five TRBV segments in patients, TRBV5-6, TRBV5-1 and TRBV20-1 among them. The study found significantly lower normalized Chao1 diversity in multiple sclerosis patients than in controls.

Unique molecular identifiers tagged the TCR beta cDNA libraries. TCRdb ran MiXCR on the PCR reads and lists one entry per CDR3 protein. The sample has approximately 570,000 distinct CDR3 sequences, roughly 46% seen once; the top ten hold roughly 1.7%. The ends lost 5 bases at V and 6 bases at J; junction bases unmatched: 6. CDR3 length: 13 residues. Of note for this clonotype: Its antigen is undetermined.

The J gene is TRBJ2-7, the V gene TRBV12-3 or TRBV12-4; 8 bases line up with TRBD2. Sequencing used blood. This clonotype originated in a girl aged 10-17 years with multiple sclerosis. The CDR3 nucleotides are TGTGCCAGCAGTCTGGGGACTAGATCCGAGCAGTACTTC. The encoded protein is CASSLGTRSEQYF.